Below, one TCR beta chain is given with its context. Time point here: after neoadjuvant nivolumab, at surgical resection. These data are taken from a study of neoadjuvant anti-PD-1 for oral cavity cancer. Study overall: Most patients had three to four biweekly doses of 3 mg/kg nivolumab before resection. Patients without progression got a fourth dose around day 43.

The CDR3 has 16 residues. The germline V gene encodes CDR1 SGHAT and CDR2 FQNNGV. V lost 2 bases to trimming and J lost 0 bases, with 14 bases between them. The assay was immunoSEQ multiplex PCR, and TCRdb's table has in-frame clones only and misses some. The sample includes 6,500 to 8,000 clones, 67% of them seen just once. Here the sequenced sample was PBMCs, taken after nivolumab (anti-PD-1) treatment. The TCR comes from a person aged 35 to 85 with oral cavity squamous cell carcinoma. V is TRBV11-2 and J is TRBJ2-7, with a tentative D call TRBD2 (5 bases). CDR3 nucleotides: TGTGCCAGCAGCTTAACTTTCGGGGATAGCTCCTACGAGCAGTACTTC. Translated: CASSLTFGDSSYEQYF.